The T cell receptor beta chain under discussion was sequenced for a study of cytomegalovirus exposure and HLA in healthy donors (dated by TCRdb to 2016 to 2017). The study in broad terms: In an earlier analysis of 550 to 750 of the donors, about 270 Gb of sequence data and about 110 million unique TCR beta sequences from 180 million or so T cells were reported. Roughly 300 gigabases of sequencing data and about 92 million unique TCR sequences made up an early release that covered 500 to 700 HLA-typed donors. Among the roughly 370 genotyped donors, 81% belonged to the genetic ancestry cluster associated with self-reported Caucasian donors. The aim of the study was to test whether cataloging public T cell receptors could identify signatures of past pathogen exposure. The T cell repertoires of 670 or so subjects were profiled by immunosequencing and related to cytomegalovirus serostatus. Along with the roughly 670-subject first cohort, a separate validation cohort of over 90 different subjects was used. To predict cytomegalovirus infection status, the study combined high-throughput TCR immunosequencing, statistical association of individual TCRs with disease status, and machine learning. To study patterns of TCR occurrence, a later analysis re-analyzed previously published TCR beta repertoires from more than 550 donors and added high-resolution HLA genotyping. The later analysis used no new phenotypic data to find candidate immune exposures, relying instead on TCR beta sequences and their occurrence across donors. An earlier analysis of approximately 580 of the donors used high-throughput TCR beta sequencing to judge whether each TCR beta V gene segment behaved as functional or pseudogenic. Donor age, sex, ethnicity and CMV serostatus were compiled alongside the repertoire data. A later genetic analysis took genome-wide SNP genotypes for about 65% of the 666 donors and used that subset as a discovery cohort. Every discovery cohort repertoire had been produced on one sequencing platform. Both class I and class II loci were covered by HLA typing, at four-digit resolution. The number of typed donors differed by locus: roughly 629-640 for A, B, C, DRB1 and DQB1; 500 to 550 for DQA1; over 600 for DPA1; and 400 to 480 for DPB1. Because of strong linkage in the cohort, roughly five DR-DQ haplotypes were treated as single units for association and clustering. Among some 410 genotyped donors of the cohort, an average of roughly 230,000 unique TCR beta nucleotide sequences was sequenced per donor, of which about 19% were non-productive.

The cohort was made up of hundreds of healthy bone marrow donors. At the time of sampling, all cohort members were nominally healthy, though unrecorded immune exposures were likely present. The donor was CMV seropositive and was included in the group of approximately 310 seropositive cohort members. Each donor provided a peripheral blood sample, and peripheral blood mononuclear cells were used for TCR beta sequencing. Genomic DNA was extracted from the blood cell samples with the Qiagen DNeasy Blood Extraction Kit. Study-wide conclusions, independent of this receptor: The study listed approximately 150 TCR beta chains as associated with cytomegalovirus. The classifier was reported to diagnose cytomegalovirus status with high specificity and sensitivity in both the original cohort and the validation cohort. Several of the top co-occurrence clusters appeared to be linked to parvovirus B19, influenza, CMV and Epstein-Barr virus, according to a later analysis. It was suggested by the authors that the approach could potentially be generalized to other disease states and immunological phenotypes. In a later genetic analysis, a missense DCLRE1C variant was associated with V-gene and J-gene trimming of TCR beta chains, and the association was replicated in an independent cohort. Assigning TCR associations to individual alleles was difficult when HLA alleles, especially DR and DQ, strongly co-occurred. At a false discovery rate of 0.05, a later analysis linked under 20,000 TCR beta sequences to specific HLA alleles. The only immune exposure information available for the cohort was CMV serostatus. A cluster of highly shared sequence variants was judged likely to be a technical artifact of the sequencing pipeline. In a later analysis, most CMV-associated TCR beta chains were found to appear HLA-restricted, with HLA associations seemingly driven largely by CMV exposure. Compared with the approximately 600-donor mean, donors in an Asian-associated ancestry cluster had fewer N-insertions in productive TCRs, according to a later genetic analysis. Because some donors lacked HLA typing at each locus, the association tests relied only on the typed subset. The presence/absence analyses assumed that sequencing depth was roughly uniform across donors, and that assumption may not be true. Linkage disequilibrium might explain the correlated functional status among segregating V segments, but an unknown experimental factor could not be excluded. Some IMGT-functional V segments, including TRBV6-2 and TRBV6-3, could not be told apart with the 87-base-pair reads, so those segments were excluded. While some public TCRs were present in many individuals, most TCR sequences turned up only very rarely across donors. In a later analysis, the rate of TCR association differed among HLA loci, with DRB1 alleles having the most associated TCRs and HLA-C alleles having the fewest. In a later analysis, HLA-associated TCR beta chains were found to be more clonally expanded and to have lower generation probabilities than equally common non-associated chains. An earlier analysis of 587 of the donors showed that most TCR beta V segments appeared in productive rearrangements either about 87% or about 30% of the time, which broadly matched IMGT annotations. In vitro tests confirmed that three of the cytomegalovirus-associated TCR beta chains recognize cytomegalovirus antigens. Only TCR beta chains were sequenced in this cohort, and the absence of alpha or paired-chain data limited detectable features. Because counts were too low, 15 to 20 rarely observed V segments, including chromosome 9 orphons, were excluded from the earlier analysis of a few hundred of the donors. A further reported finding was that TCR beta sequences accurately predicted the HLA-A and HLA-B alleles for most subjects in the first cohort.

The germline V gene specifies MNHEY as CDR1 and SVGAGI as CDR2. The junction shows trimming of 6 bases on V and 6 bases on J, and the gene matches do not reach 13 bases of it. Including cysteine and phenylalanine, the CDR3 has 15 amino acids. Only the CDR3 part of the read is kept: 45 bases, read in frame from the first base. Worth noting for this clone: No cognate antigen has been identified for it. Base qualities are not provided; no much larger clone lies one nucleotide away.

The library was made by the immunoSEQ multiplex PCR assay. For the multiplex PCR, a mixture combining 60 forward primers for TCR Vbeta segments and 13 reverse primers for TCR Jbeta segments was used. Amplification of the CDR3 region of rearranged TCR beta genes was performed with a multiplex PCR assay on genomic DNA. Amplified TCR beta libraries were sequenced as 87-base-pair reads on the Illumina HiSeq System. The authors processed their data as follows. A later analysis tallied 75 million to 85 million unique TCR beta chains across the 666 repertoires, and 10 million to 11 million of those chains were shared by two or more donors. Raw reads were error-corrected and collapsed into unique sequences with a nearest-neighbor algorithm that merged closely related sequences to remove PCR and sequencing errors. To assign V, D and J gene segments, CDR3 sequences were aligned to IMGT reference sequences. Each retained sequence needed at least a six-nucleotide match to both a V gene segment and a J gene segment. Rearrangements were called productive when the CDR3 lacked stop codons and stayed in frame with V and J; all others were non-productive. CDR3 was defined according to IMGT convention as the region running from the second conserved V-encoded cysteine to the conserved J-encoded phenylalanine. The earlier analysis of 587 of the donors excluded any sequence lacking an unambiguous match to a single V gene segment. An earlier analysis of fewer than 650 of the donors classified V segments as functional when productive rearrangements were above 56.7% and as segregating when the standard deviation between donors was above 5%. A statistical classification framework was built to diagnose cytomegalovirus status from the catalog of TCR beta chain sequences. In a later analysis, V and J genes were assigned by comparing TCR nucleotide sequences against IMGT/GENE-DB human TR gene sequences. The TCRdist pipeline was used in a later analysis to assign CDR3 sequences and most-parsimonious VDJ recombination scenarios. In a later analysis, each TCR beta chain was defined by its CDR3 amino acid sequence together with its V-gene family, and reads without a unique V-gene family were excluded. To address suspected cross-contamination and a sequencing artifact, a later analysis removed over 500 highly shared, low-generation-probability nucleotide sequences. For each public chain, a later analysis derived a clonal expansion index from normalized ranks of inferred template counts within each repertoire. A later analysis computed generation probabilities with a VDJ recombination model fitted to out-of-frame rearrangements, and checked the results against IGoR. A later analysis scored TCR-TCR, TCR-HLA and TCR-CMV co-occurrence with hypergeometric tests, applying a repertoire-size bias correction to TCR pairs. In a later analysis, false discovery rates were estimated by permuting HLA or CMV assignments 20 times. In a later analysis, co-occurring TCRs were grouped using DBSCAN, with TCRdist sequence similarity added in when clustering inside HLA-allele-positive subsets. Repertoires with fewer than 30,000 or more than 120,000 public chains, plus five repertoires with anomalous nucleotide sharing, were excluded from co-occurrence clustering. TCRdb holds this immuneACCESS table with in-frame rearrangements only. Some clones are missing; in checked studies, unresolved V genes explain under half, and the rest has no known cause. The DNA was the basis for D and trimming; V, J and clone size are from that table. For this sample there are approximately 190,000 clones; approximately 84% appear just once. The ten largest clones represent 2% to 3% of the sample.

The clonotype comes from a woman in her forties or fifties in good health and CMV-seropositive. The sequenced sample consisted of PBMCs. The chain couples TRBV6-5 to TRBJ2-7, with 8 bases aligning to TRBD2. The bases are TGTGCCAGCAGCCGGTCCGCGGCGGGGGGTGTCGAGCAGTACTTC. This codes for CASSRSAAGGVEQYF.